This paragraph covers one TCR beta chain sequence. This clone's antigen is unknown. Base qualities were left out, and no much larger clone turns up one base away. The data originate from a study of blood T cells in healthy people across ages (dated by TCRdb to 2013 to 2016). A note on the overall study: In model experiments, template switching captured roughly one uniquely barcoded TCR beta cDNA molecule for every two T cells. To avoid experimental bias, donors of different ages were spread randomly across the sequencing lanes. To track age-related changes in TCR beta repertoire diversity, the study relied on deep sequencing normalized with unique cDNA molecular identifiers. The donors were split into four age groups: young (average around 15 years), middle-aged (about 40), aged (62) and long-lived (over 75). Using the same blood draw, the study looked at two additional independent replicas of 1 million unique cDNA reads for two donors, one aged 18 to 29 and the other aged 80 or older.

The method behind the library was 5' RACE. The reads were generated on an Illumina HiSeq 2500. A second roughly 6 to 12 cycle PCR used a sample-barcoded 5' primer and a J-beta primer mix. Each TCR beta cDNA molecule received a unique molecular identifier from a template-switch 5' adaptor carrying 12 random nucleotides. Each sample yielded at least 2.5 million CDR3-containing paired-end reads. First-strand cDNA synthesis was performed from all RNA using the Mint cDNA synthesis kit, with priming by a TRBC-specific oligonucleotide. Following uracil-DNA glycosylase treatment, all cDNA underwent a first 18-cycle PCR with the universal primers M1SS and BC2_uni_R. On the authors' methods: For normalization, 1 million high-quality reads were randomly selected from each sample, with every read carrying a distinct molecular identifier. Reads sharing molecular identifiers were discarded rather than binned into consensus sequences. MiTCR, run with a Q25 quality threshold and the strictest error-elimination algorithm, handled CDR3 identification, clonotype clustering and error correction. A nonparametric unseen species model with Euler transformation was used to estimate lower-bound total TCR beta diversity. In-frame beta chains were kept once TCRdb had trimmed the public reads at Q25 with fastp and called clones with MiXCR. Rows with a matching CDR3 protein are joined into one entry that keeps the most common DNA and genes. TCRdb's processing, not the study's, gives the V and J calls here. The sample has hundreds of thousands of distinct CDR3 sequences on record, 25% to 35% of them singletons. Around a sixth of the sample is held by the ten biggest clonotypes.

Systemically healthy Caucasian individuals from Russia, around 38 in total and aged roughly 6 to 95 years, were included as donors. Roughly 11 milliliters of peripheral blood were drawn from each donor into EDTA-treated Vacutainer tubes. Ficoll-Paque density-gradient centrifugation was used to isolate PBMCs, with at least 6.5 million per sample. Trizol reagent was used to extract total RNA from PBMCs, with at least 5.5 micrograms per sample. Naive CD45RAhigh/CD27high T cell percentages were measured by flow cytometry on a PBMC aliquot from every donor. For CDR1 and CDR2, the germline V gene (reference sequence) lists WNHNN and SYGVQD. The V and J ends are trimmed by 6 bases and 0 bases, leaving 12 bases between them. The CDR3 covers 15 residues, taking in both the cysteine and the phenylalanine. Of all the DNA, just the CDR3 is kept, 45 bases in frame from base 1. The paper as a whole reports these results and caveats: Estimates of total diversity from one million sequenced T cells were regarded as lower bounds and underestimates. Bulk unsorted PBMC profiling prevented conclusive comparison of naive and antigen-experienced compartments. As age increased, observed TCR beta diversity per million T cells dropped in a roughly linear way, and a significant reduction was already evident by age 40. The long-lived group showed more naive CD4+ T cells, fewer expanded clones and increased TCR diversity than the aged group, suggesting age selection. Because the CMV infection status of the donors was unknown, age-related changes in expanded clonotypes may potentially have been confounded. There was a strong correlation between observed TCR beta diversity and the percentage of naive T cells measured by flow cytometry.

The rearrangement joined TRBV10-1 to TRBJ2-4; a tentative D match to TRBD1 spans 6 bases. What was sequenced was blood. The sequence derives from a woman older than 75 in good health. The DNA reads TGCGCCAGCAGAACAGGGACGCTAGCCAAAAACATTCAGTACTTC. It translates to CASRTGTLAKNIQYF.